The T cell receptor (beta chain) described here comes from a study of shared clonotypes between healthy human individuals. Study-level information: Donor ages ranged 18 to 49 years: a couple of women, a few men.

Original methodology: Because ImmunoSEQ provided only junction sequences with no quality scores, the filtering differed. Sequencing was performed with immunoSEQ multiplex PCR; in TCRdb, only in-frame clones are kept and a portion is missing. The V and J calls and clone size come from that table; D and trimming were worked out from the DNA. The sample holds some 2.1 million clones, approximately 94% seen once. CD45RO-negative, CCR7-selected cells formed the naive CD8 fraction, which excluded terminally differentiated effector memory CD45RA+ cells. All donors were Caucasian adults living in Nashville, Tennessee. Of note for this clone: Its cognate antigen is unknown.

The length of the CDR3 is 14 residues. Per the germline V gene, CDR1 is GTSNPN and CDR2 is SVGIG (reference sequence). The ends were cut back, 8 bases at V and 0 bases at J, with 15 bases in the middle. Study-wide results and limits: Blood alone was sampled, and tissue repertoires likely differ.

The chain is built from TRBV30 and TRBJ2-3; weak D call: TRBD1 (6 bases). The sample was naive CD8+ T cells sorted from blood. The TCR was taken from a man younger than 35 in good health. The CDR3 DNA sequence: TGTGCCGCGCCAGGGGACCATAGCACAGATACGCAGTATTTT. Translated, it gives CAAPGDHSTDTQYF.